This T cell receptor (beta chain) was recovered during a study of blood T cell repertoires in COVID-19 (dated by TCRdb to between 2020 and 2021). For context, the study as a whole: Collaborator samples came from the United States, Italy and Spain and covered acute and convalescent phases of COVID-19. The material from the prospective study consisted of cDNA or gDNA derived from T cells, B-cell-depleted T cells, or PBMCs. Subjects who had been exposed to COVID-19, were actively infected with it, or had recovered from it provided the deeply sampled blood TCRbeta repertoires that made up the dataset. A freely available public database, intended as a resource for researchers studying the immune response to SARS-CoV-2, is where the repertoires were released. The samples were drawn from two sources: the first 160 participants of the ongoing ImmuneRACE study, and 1,254 subjects contributed by 6 global collaborators. Nearly every sample came with metadata listing a de-identified subject ID, COVID-19 status, age in years and sex. HLA class I and class II types, where available, came from metadata supplied by the sample provider rather than from assay-based typing.

General findings and caveats noted by the study authors: How much clinical and demographic metadata was included differed by source and by participant, and the metadata was provided uncurated.

Turning to this clone: Its antigen is still unknown. No much larger clone exists at a distance of one base, and base qualities are not known.

Each collaborating institution followed its own protocols to collect whole blood in K2EDTA tubes. For TCRbeta analysis, collaborators shipped samples in one of three forms: frozen whole blood, isolated PBMCs, or DNA extracted from either of those sample types. TCRbeta CDR3 regions were amplified from genomic DNA using the immunoSEQ Assay, a bias-controlled multiplex PCR. Processing in the source paper ran as follows. Nucleated cell counts per sample were estimated from amplification of reference gene primers within the assay. Sequence reads were collapsed and filtered to measure the absolute abundance of every unique TCRbeta CDR3 rearrangement. Productive Simpson clonality was computed per sample as the square root of Simpson's diversity index over productive rearrangements. Sourced from immuneACCESS, this table was stored by TCRdb with only in-frame sequences that have V and J called. A share of the clones is absent; for the studies checked, an unresolved V gene accounts for under half, and the remainder has no known explanation. The V and J calls and clone size were taken over from that table, and D and trimming were inferred from the DNA. The sample yields tens of thousands of clones; about 85% were counted once. Around 38% of the sample belongs to the ten largest clones.

The sample consisted of peripheral blood. The source of this sequence is a man aged 80 or over with acute or convalescent COVID-19.

The nucleotides read TGTGCCAGCAGTCGGCGGGATGGGGCCTACGAGCAGTACTTC. The translation is CASSRRDGAYEQYF. The chain joins TRBV28 to TRBJ2-7, with TRBD2 tentatively as D gene (6 bases match). The CDR3, cysteine through phenylalanine, is 14 amino acids long. Solely the CDR3 DNA is kept, with 42 bases framed from the first base. The germline V gene specifies MDHEN as CDR1 and SYDVKM as CDR2. V drops 5 bases and J drops 2 bases, leaving 13 bases in between.